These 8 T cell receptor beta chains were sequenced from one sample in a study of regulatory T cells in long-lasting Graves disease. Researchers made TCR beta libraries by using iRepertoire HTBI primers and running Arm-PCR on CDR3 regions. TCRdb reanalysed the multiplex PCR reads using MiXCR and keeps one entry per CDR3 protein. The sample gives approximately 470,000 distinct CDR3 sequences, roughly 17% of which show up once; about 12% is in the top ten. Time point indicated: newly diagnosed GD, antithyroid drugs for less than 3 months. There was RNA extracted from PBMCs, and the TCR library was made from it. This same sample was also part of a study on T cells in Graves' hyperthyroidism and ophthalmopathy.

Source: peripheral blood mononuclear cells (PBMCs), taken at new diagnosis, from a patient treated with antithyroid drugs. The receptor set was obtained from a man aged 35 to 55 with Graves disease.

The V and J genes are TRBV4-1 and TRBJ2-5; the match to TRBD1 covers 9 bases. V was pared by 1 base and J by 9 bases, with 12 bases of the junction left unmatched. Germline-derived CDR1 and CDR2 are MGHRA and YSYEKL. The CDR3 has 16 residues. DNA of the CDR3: TGCGCCAGCAGCCAAGCTTCGACAGGGGGGGGTGGGGCCCAGTACTTC. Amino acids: CASSQASTGGGGAQYF.

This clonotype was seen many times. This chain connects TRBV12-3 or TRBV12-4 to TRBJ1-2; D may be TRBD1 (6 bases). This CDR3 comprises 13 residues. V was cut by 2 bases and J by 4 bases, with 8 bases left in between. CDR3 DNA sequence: TGTGCCAGCAGTTTACAGGGGCGCTATGGCTACACCTTC. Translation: CASSLQGRYGYTF.

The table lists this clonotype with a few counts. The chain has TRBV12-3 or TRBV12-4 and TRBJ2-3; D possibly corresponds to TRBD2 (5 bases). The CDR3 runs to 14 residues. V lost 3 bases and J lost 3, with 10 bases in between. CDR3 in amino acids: CASSFRGLTDTQYF. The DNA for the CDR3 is TGTGCCAGCAGTTTTAGAGGGTTAACAGATACGCAGTATTTT.

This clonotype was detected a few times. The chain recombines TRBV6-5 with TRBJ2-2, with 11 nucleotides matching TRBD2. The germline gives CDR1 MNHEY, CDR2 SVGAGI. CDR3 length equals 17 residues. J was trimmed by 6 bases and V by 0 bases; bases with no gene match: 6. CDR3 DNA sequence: TGTGCCAGCAGTTACTCGGTAGCGGGAGGGCCGGCCGGGGAGCTGTTTTTT. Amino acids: CASSYSVAGGPAGELFF.

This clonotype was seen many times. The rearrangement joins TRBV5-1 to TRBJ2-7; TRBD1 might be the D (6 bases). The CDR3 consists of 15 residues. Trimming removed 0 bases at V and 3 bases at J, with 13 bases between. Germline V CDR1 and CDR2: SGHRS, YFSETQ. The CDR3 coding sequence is TGCGCCAGCAGCTTGGACGGGACACCTATCTACGAGCAGTACTTC. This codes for CASSLDGTPIYEQYF.

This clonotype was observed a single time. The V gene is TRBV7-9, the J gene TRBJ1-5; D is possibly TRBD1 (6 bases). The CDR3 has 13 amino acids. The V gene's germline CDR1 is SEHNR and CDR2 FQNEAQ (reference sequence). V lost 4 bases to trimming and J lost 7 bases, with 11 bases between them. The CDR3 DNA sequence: TGTGCCAGCAGCTGGGGGGCAGGGCAGCCCCAGCATTTT. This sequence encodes CASSWGAGQPQHF.

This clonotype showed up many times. The CDR3 nucleotides read TGCGCCAGCAGCTACGGGGGTAGAGAGCGAGATACGCAGTATTTT. Translated: CASSYGGRERDTQYF. This rearrangement joins TRBV5-1 to TRBJ2-3; tentatively, D is TRBD2 (6 bases). The V gene lost 3 bases and the J gene lost 5 bases, with 16 bases spanning the gap. CDR3 size: 15 residues. Germline assignment: CDR1 SGHRS and CDR2 YFSETQ.

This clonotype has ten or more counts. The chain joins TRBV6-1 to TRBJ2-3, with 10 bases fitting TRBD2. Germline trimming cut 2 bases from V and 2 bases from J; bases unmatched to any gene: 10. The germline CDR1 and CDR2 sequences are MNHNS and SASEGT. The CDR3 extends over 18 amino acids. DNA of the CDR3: TGTGCCAGCAGTGAATTGGTAGCGGGAGGATCCCTCACAGATACGCAGTATTTT. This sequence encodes CASSELVAGGSLTDTQYF.